This T cell receptor beta chain stems from a study of T-cell reconstitution after alpha-beta-depleted transplantation in children. It was with unique molecular identifiers that the TCRbeta library was prepared. One entry per CDR3 protein, called by TCRdb with MiXCR from the PCR reads. This sample has around 94,000 distinct CDR3 sequences, with less than 6% found just once. Trimming pared 4 bases from V and 3 bases from J, leaving 12 bases between. This CDR3 contains 14 residues. Germline-derived CDR1 and CDR2 are LGHNT and FRNRAP. This clonotype has a count of ten or more. The receptor's source is a female patient between 2 and 15 years old who had a stem cell transplant for Fanconi anemia, so the T cells may come from the graft donor. The genes are TRBV12-5 and TRBJ1-1, with a tentative D call TRBD1 (5 bases). Sequences were derived from PBMCs, mostly from graft donor cells, sampled 60 days after TCRalphabeta/CD19-depleted stem cell transplant. DNA for the CDR3: TGTGCTAGTGGTTCCGACCTGGGGGACACTGAAGCTTTCTTT. Residues: CASGSDLGDTEAFF.